The sequence of this TCR beta chain was determined in a study of T-cell reconstitution after alpha-beta-depleted transplantation in children. Preparing the TCRbeta library involved the use of unique molecular identifiers. TCRdb recomputed calls from the PCR reads with MiXCR, one row per CDR3 protein. The sample has about 230,000 distinct CDR3 sequences; approximately 9.8% are singletons. Germline CDR1 reads LGHDT; CDR2 reads YNNKEL (reference sequence). Trimming took 11 bases from V and 5 from J; bases not matched to a gene: 16. The CDR3 totals 15 residues. The TCR sequence derives from a human donor who donated a stem cell graft to a child with SCID. The chain links TRBV3-1 to TRBJ2-7; 9 nucleotides agree with TRBD2. The material sequenced was PBMCs from the stem cell graft donor, taken from the stem cell graft. The CDR3 nucleotides read TGTGCCTGCACCCTCGCGGGACTAGCTGAGGACGAGCAGTACTTC. This translates into CACTLAGLAEDEQYF.